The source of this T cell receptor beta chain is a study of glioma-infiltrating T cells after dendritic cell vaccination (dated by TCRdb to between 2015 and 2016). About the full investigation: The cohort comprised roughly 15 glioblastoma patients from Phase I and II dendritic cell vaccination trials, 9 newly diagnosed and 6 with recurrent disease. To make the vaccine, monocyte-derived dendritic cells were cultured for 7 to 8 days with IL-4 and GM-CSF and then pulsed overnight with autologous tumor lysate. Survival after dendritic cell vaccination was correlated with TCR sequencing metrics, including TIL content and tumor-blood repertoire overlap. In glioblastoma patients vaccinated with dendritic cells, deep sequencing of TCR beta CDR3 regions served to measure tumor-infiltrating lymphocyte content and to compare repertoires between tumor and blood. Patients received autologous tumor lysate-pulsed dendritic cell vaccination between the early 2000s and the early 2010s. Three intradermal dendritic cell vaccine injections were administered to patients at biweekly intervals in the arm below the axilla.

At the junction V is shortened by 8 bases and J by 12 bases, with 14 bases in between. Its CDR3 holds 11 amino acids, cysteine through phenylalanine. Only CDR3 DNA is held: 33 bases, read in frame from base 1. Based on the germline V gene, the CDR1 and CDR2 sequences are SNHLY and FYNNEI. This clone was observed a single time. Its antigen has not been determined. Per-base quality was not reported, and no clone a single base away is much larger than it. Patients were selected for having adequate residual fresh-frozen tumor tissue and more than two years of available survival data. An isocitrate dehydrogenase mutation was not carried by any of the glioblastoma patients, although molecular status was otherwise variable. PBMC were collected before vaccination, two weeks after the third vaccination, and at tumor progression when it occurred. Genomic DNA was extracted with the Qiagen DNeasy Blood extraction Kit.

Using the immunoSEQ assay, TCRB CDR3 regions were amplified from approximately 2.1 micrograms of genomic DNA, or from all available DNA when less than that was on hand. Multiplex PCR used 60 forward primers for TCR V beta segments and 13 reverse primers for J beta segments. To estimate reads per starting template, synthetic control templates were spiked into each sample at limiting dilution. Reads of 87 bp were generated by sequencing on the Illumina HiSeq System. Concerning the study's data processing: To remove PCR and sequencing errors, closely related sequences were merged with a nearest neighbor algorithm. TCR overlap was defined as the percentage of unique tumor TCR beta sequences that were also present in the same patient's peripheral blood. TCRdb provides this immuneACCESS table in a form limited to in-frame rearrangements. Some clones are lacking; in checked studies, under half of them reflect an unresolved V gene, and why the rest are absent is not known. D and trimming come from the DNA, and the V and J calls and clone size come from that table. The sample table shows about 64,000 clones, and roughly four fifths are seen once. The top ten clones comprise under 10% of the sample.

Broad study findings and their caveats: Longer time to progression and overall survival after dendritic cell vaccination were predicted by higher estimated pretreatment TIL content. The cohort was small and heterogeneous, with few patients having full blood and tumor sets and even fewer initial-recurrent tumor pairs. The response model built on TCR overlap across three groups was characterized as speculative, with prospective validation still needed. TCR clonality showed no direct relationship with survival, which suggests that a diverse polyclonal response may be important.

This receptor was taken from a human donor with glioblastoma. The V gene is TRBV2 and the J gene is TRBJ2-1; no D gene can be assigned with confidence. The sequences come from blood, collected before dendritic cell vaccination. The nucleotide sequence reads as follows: TGTGCCAGCGAAAGCGTCCTCGGGCAGTTCTTC. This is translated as CASESVLGQFF.